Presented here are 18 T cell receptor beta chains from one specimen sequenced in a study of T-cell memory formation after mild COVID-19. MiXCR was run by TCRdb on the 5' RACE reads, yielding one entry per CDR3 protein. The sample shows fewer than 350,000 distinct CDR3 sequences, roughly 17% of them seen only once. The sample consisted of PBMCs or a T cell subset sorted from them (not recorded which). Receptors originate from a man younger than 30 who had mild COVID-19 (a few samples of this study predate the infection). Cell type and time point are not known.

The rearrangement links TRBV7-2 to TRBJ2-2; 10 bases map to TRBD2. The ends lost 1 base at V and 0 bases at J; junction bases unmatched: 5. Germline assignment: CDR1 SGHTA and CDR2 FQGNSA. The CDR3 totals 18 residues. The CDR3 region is CASSLGVLAGSNTGELFF. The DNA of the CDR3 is TGTGCCAGCAGCTTAGGCGTACTAGCGGGGTCGAACACCGGGGAGCTGTTTTTT.

The CDR3 sequence: CSARLQENSPLHF. DNA for the CDR3: TGCAGTGCTAGGTTGCAGGAGAATTCACCCCTCCACTTT. The V call is TRBV20-1, the J call TRBJ1-6; D gene ambiguous. The germline CDR1 and CDR2 sequences are DFQATT and SNEGSKA (reference sequence). This CDR3 is built from 13 residues. V lost 3 bases, J lost 7 bases, and 10 bases lay in between.

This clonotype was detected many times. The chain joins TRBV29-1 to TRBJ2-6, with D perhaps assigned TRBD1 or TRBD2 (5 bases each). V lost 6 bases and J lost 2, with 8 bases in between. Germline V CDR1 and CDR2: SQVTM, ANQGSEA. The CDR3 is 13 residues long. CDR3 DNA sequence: TGCAGCGTAGGGACGACTGGGGCCAACGTCCTGACTTTC. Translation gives CSVGTTGANVLTF.

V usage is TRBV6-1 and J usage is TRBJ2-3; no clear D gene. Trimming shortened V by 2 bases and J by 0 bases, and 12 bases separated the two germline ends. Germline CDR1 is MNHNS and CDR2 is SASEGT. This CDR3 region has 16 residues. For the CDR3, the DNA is TGTGCCAGCAGTGAAACGGCGGCTTCTAGCACAGATACGCAGTATTTT. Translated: CASSETAASSTDTQYF.

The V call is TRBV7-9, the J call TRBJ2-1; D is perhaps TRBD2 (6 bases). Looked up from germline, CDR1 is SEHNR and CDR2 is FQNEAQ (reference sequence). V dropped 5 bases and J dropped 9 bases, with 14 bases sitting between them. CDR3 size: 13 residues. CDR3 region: CASSRFFGSEQFF. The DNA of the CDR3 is TGTGCCAGCAGCCGTTTCTTCGGGAGTGAGCAGTTCTTC.

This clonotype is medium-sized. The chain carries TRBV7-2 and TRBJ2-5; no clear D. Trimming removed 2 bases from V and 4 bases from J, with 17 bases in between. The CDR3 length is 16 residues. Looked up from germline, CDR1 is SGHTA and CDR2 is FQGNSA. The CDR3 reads CASSLWDTGPLETQYF. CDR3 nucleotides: TGTGCCAGCAGCTTATGGGATACTGGCCCCCTAGAGACCCAGTACTTC.

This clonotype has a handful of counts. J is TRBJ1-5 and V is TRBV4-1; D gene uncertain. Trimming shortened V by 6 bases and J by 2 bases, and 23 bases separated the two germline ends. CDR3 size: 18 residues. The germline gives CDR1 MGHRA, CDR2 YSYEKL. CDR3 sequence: CASSPDILRRGGNQPQHF. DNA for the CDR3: TGCGCCAGCAGTCCCGACATCCTTCGCCGAGGAGGCAATCAGCCCCAGCATTTT.

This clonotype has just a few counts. The CDR3 region is CASSLNGGGRGTTEAFF. In DNA, the CDR3 is TGTGCCAGCTCACTAAATGGAGGGGGGCGCGGAACCACTGAAGCTTTCTTT. J is TRBJ1-1 and V is TRBV18; D perhaps matches TRBD1 (6 bases). There are 17 residues in the CDR3. CDR1 and CDR2 from the germline V gene are KGHSH and LQKENI. Deletions cut 4 bases from V and 4 bases from J, with 22 bases between.

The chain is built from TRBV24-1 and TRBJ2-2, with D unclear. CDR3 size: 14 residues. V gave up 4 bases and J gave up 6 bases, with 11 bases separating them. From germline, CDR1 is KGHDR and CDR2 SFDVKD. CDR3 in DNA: TGTGCCACCAGTGACGCCCTTGCGGCCGGGGAGCTGTTTTTT. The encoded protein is CATSDALAAGELFF.

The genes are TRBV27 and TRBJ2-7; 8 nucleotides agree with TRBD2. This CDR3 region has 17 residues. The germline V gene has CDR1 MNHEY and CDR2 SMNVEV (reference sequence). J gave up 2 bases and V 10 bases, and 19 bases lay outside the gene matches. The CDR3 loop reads CAITLPEPGGGTYEQYV. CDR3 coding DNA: TGTGCCATCACACTACCCGAACCTGGCGGGGGGACCTACGAGCAGTACGTC.

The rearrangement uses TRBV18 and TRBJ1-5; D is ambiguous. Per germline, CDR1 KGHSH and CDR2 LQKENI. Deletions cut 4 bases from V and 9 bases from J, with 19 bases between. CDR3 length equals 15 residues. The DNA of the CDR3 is TGTGCCAGCTCACTGGTCGGTACCCCCAGTTCGCCCCAGCATTTT. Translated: CASSLVGTPSSPQHF.

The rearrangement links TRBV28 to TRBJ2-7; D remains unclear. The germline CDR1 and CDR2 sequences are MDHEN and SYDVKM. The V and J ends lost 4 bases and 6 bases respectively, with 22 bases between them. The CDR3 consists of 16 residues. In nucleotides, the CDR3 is TGTGCCAGCAGTTCCCCCGGCCCGGTCTCAGGAATCGAGCAGTACGTC. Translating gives CASSSPGPVSGIEQYV.

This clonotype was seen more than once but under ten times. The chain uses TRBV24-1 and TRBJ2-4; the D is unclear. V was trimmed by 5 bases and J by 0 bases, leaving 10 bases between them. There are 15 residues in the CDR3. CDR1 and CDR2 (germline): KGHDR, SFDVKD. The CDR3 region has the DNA TGTGCCACCAGTGGATTGGCGGTAGCCAAAAACATTCAGTACTTC. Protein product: CATSGLAVAKNIQYF.

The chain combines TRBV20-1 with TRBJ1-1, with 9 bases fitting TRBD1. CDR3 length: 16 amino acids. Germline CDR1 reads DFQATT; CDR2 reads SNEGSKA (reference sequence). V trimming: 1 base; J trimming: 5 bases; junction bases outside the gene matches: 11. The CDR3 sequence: CSARVYPGTGKTEAFF. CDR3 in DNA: TGCAGTGCTAGAGTCTACCCCGGGACAGGGAAGACTGAAGCTTTCTTT.

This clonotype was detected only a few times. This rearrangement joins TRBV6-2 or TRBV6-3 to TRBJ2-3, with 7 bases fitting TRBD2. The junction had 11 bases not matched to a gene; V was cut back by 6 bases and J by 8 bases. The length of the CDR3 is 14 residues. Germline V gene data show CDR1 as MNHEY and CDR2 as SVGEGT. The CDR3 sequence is CASRASGERGTQYF. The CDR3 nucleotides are TGTGCCAGCAGGGCCAGCGGGGAGCGGGGTACGCAGTATTTT.

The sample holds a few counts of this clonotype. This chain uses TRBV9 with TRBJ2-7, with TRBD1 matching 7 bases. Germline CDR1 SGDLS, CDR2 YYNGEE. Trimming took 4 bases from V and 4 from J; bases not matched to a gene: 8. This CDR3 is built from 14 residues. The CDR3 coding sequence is TGTGCCAGCAGCCCCAGGGACAGCAGTTACGAGCAGTACGTC. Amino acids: CASSPRDSSYEQYV.

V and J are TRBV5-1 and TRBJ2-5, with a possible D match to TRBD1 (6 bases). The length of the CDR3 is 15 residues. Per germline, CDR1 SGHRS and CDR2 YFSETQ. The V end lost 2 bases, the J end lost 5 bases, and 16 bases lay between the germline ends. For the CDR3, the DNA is TGCGCCAGCAGCTTCCCAGGGGCCTCCAGGGAGACCCAGTACTTC. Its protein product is CASSFPGASRETQYF.

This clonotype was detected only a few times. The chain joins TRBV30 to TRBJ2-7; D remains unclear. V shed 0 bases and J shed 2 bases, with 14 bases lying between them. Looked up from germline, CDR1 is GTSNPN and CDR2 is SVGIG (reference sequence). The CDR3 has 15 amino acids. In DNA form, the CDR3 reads TGTGCCTGGAGTGTACAATCGGGCGGCCCCTACGAGCAGTACTTC. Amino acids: CAWSVQSGGPYEQYF.